This entry lists 29 T cell receptor beta chains sequenced from one sample in a study of Tregs in tolerant kidney transplant recipients. Produced via immunoSEQ multiplex PCR; TCRdb's table is partial and in-frame only. The repertoire holds about 90,000 clones, roughly 93% seen once, with 1.5% to 2% in the top ten. Related graft donors supplied nonmyeloablative bone marrow transplants, and mixed chimerism was transient. Sequenced here: CD4+ T cells from blood (PBMCs), sampled 12 months after the transplant. The receptors come from a human patient who received a combined kidney and bone marrow transplant. The graft donor may be the source of some T cells.

This rearrangement joins TRBV7-3 to TRBJ2-2; 7 bases are a match to TRBD1. CDR3 length equals 12 residues. CDR1 SGHTA and CDR2 FQGTGA come from the germline V gene. Trimming took 3 bases from V and 8 from J; bases not matched to a gene: 0. The CDR3 spells CASSLDRGELFF. CDR3 in DNA: TGTGCCAGCAGCTTGGACAGGGGGGAGCTGTTTTTT.

This chain joins TRBV6-5 and TRBJ2-5, with a possible D match to TRBD1 (5 bases). The J call may not be correct, given that the DNA end is closer to TRBJ2-7. The length of the CDR3 is 13 residues. The germline gives CDR1 MNHEY, CDR2 SVGAGI. Written as DNA, the CDR3 is TGTGCCAGCAGTTACAACAGGAACTACGAGCAGTACTTC. Residues: CASSYNRNYEQYF.

This chain connects TRBV5-8 to TRBJ2-1; 9 bases line up with TRBD2. Germline-derived CDR1 and CDR2 are SGHTS and YDEGEE. The CDR3 loop spans 18 amino acids. V shed 4 bases, J shed 4 bases, and the junction held 15 bases outside the gene matches. This CDR3 is CASSDSGRANAPYNEQFF. In DNA, the CDR3 is TGTGCCAGCAGCGATAGCGGGAGAGCCAATGCGCCGTACAATGAGCAGTTCTTC. The complete variable domain, with remaining parts taken from reference TRBV5-8 and TRBJ2-1, reads EAGVTQSPTHLIKTRGQQATLRCSPISGHTSVYWYQQALGLGLQFLLWYDEGEERNRGNFPPRFSGRQFPNYSSELNVNALELEDSALYLCASSDSGRANAPYNEQFFGPGTRLTVL.

The chain combines TRBV25-1 with TRBJ1-1, with D possibly matching TRBD1 (6 bases). The germline CDR1 and CDR2 sequences are MGHDK and SYGVNS. The V end was cut by 5 bases, the J end by 5 bases, with 9 bases between. This CDR3 is 12 amino acids long. The CDR3 region has the DNA TGTGCCAGCAGTACAGGGCTAACTGAAGCTTTCTTT. This sequence encodes CASSTGLTEAFF. Full variable domain (remainder filled in from reference TRBV25-1 and TRBJ1-1): EADIYQTPRYLVIGTGKKITLECSQTMGHDKMYWYQQDPGMELHLIHYSYGVNSTEKGDLSSESTVSRIRTEHFPLTLESARPSHTSQYLCASSTGLTEAFFGQGTRLTVV.

The rearrangement links TRBV7-8 to TRBJ1-3, with no clear D. The CDR3 totals 16 residues. The ends were cut back, 2 bases at V and 0 bases at J, with 11 bases in the middle. Germline V lookup: CDR1 SGHVS, CDR2 FQNEAQ. This CDR3 is CASSLRRLDSGNTIYF. CDR3 DNA: TGTGCCAGCAGCTTAAGGCGGCTAGACTCTGGAAACACCATATATTTT.

The V call is TRBV14, the J call TRBJ2-1; 11 positions agree with TRBD2. The germline V gene encodes CDR1 SGHDN and CDR2 FVKESK. This CDR3 has 16 residues. The trim removed 3 bases at V and 8 bases at J, leaving 9 bases unmatched. In DNA form, the CDR3 reads TGTGCCAGCAGCCAGGATACTAGCGGGGGTTTCTATGAGCAGTTCTTC. Its translation is CASSQDTSGGFYEQFF.

The chain couples TRBV2 to TRBJ2-2, with D possibly matching TRBD2 (5 bases). Trimming pared 4 bases from V and 6 bases from J, leaving 15 bases between. Per the germline V gene, CDR1 is SNHLY and CDR2 is FYNNEI. The CDR3 contains 15 residues. The CDR3 here is CASSAFRGWSGELFF. The CDR3 coding sequence is TGTGCCAGCAGTGCCTTCCGGGGATGGTCCGGGGAGCTGTTTTTT.

CDR3 residues: CASSPRGTGDYGYTF. CDR3 sequence (DNA): TGTGCCAGTAGCCCCCGGGGGACCGGCGACTATGGCTACACCTTC. The chain joins TRBV19 to TRBJ1-2; a weak D match, TRBD1 (5 bases). Trimming took off 6 bases at V and 3 bases at J, with 17 bases between the two ends. The CDR3 length is 15 residues. Looked up from germline, CDR1 is LNHDA and CDR2 is SQIVND (reference sequence).

The CDR3 nucleotides read TGTGCCAGCAGCTTGGGTGGGGGACTATCCCAAGAGACCCAGTACTTC. This gives the protein CASSLGGGLSQETQYF. V and J are TRBV5-8 and TRBJ2-5, with 7 bases that match TRBD2. Per the germline V gene, CDR1 is SGHTS and CDR2 is YDEGEE. V shed 0 bases and J 1 base; nucleotides not matched to a gene: 6. The CDR3 contains 16 residues.

The rearrangement uses TRBV6-1 and TRBJ1-3; 8 bases line up with TRBD1. Trimming at V came to 7 bases and at J to 3 bases, leaving 8 bases not matched to a gene. Germline CDR1 reads MNHNS; CDR2 reads SASEGT. The CDR3 consists of 15 residues. In DNA, the CDR3 is TGTGCCAGCACACTCAGGGGGCTCAGTGGAAACACCATATATTTT. This codes for CASTLRGLSGNTIYF.

This clone appeared a single time. V and J are TRBV5-4 and TRBJ1-4, with TRBD1 matching 7 bases. V trimming: 0 bases; J trimming: 8 bases; junction bases outside the gene matches: 4. The CDR3 is made up of 14 amino acids. Germline CDR1 and CDR2: SGHNT and YYREEE (reference sequence). CDR3 loop: CASSLEGTAEKLFF. In DNA, the CDR3 is TGTGCCAGCAGCTTGGAAGGGACAGCCGAAAAACTGTTTTTT.

The CDR3 DNA is TGCGCCAGCAGCACGGACAGTCGCTCCTACGAGCAGTACTTC. Protein sequence: CASSTDSRSYEQYF. The chain recombines TRBV5-1 with TRBJ2-7, with a tentative D call TRBD1 (6 bases). Germline loops: CDR1 SGHRS, CDR2 YFSETQ. CDR3 size: 14 residues. V was pared by 4 bases and J by 0 bases, with 11 bases between.

The chain carries TRBV18 and TRBJ2-7; no clear D gene. V lost 8 bases to trimming and J lost 2 bases, with 7 bases between them. CDR3 length: 11 residues. Germline V gene lookup returns CDR1 KGHSH and CDR2 LQKENI. The CDR3 loop reads CASGATYEQYF. For the CDR3, the DNA is TGTGCCAGCGGAGCAACCTACGAGCAGTACTTC.

J is TRBJ2-5 and V is TRBV12-5; 7 bases agree with TRBD1. Germline V lookup: CDR1 LGHNT, CDR2 FRNRAP. With 2 bases clipped from V and 5 bases from J, the junction kept 5 bases outside the gene matches. This CDR3 contains 14 residues. The CDR3 bases are TGTGCTAGTGGTTTGTCTACGGACAGGGAGACCCAGTACTTC. It yields the protein CASGLSTDRETQYF.

The rearrangement links TRBV7-4 to TRBJ1-5; D may be TRBD1 (5 bases). The V end lost 6 bases, the J end lost 5 bases, and 17 bases lay between the germline ends. The CDR3 runs 15 residues. Germline assignment: CDR1 SGHVT and CDR2 SQSDAQ. The CDR3 loop reads CASSPRGDFYQPQHF. The DNA for the CDR3 is TGTGCCAGCAGTCCCCGGGGGGACTTCTATCAGCCCCAGCATTTT.

The genes are TRBV5-4 and TRBJ2-2; maybe TRBD2 (6 bases). CDR1 is SGHNT, CDR2 YYREEE, per germline (reference sequence). V shed 2 bases and J shed 4 bases, with 18 bases lying between them. The CDR3 extends over 17 amino acids. The CDR3 DNA follows: TGTGCCAGCAGCTTTGGAGGGCGTCATGTCGCCACCGGGGAGCTGTTTTTT. Amino acids: CASSFGGRHVATGELFF. Complete variable domain (other parts from reference TRBV5-4 and TRBJ2-2): ETGVTQSPTHLIKTRGQQVTLRCSSQSGHNTVSWYQQALGQGPQFIFQYYREEENGRGNFPPRFSGLQFPNYSSELNVNALELDDSALYLCASSFGGRHVATGELFFGEGSRLTVL.

The chain links TRBV2 to TRBJ2-3; 10 bases map to TRBD2. Germline trimming cut 3 bases from V and 5 bases from J; bases unmatched to any gene: 8. The CDR3 sequence is 16 residues long. Per the germline V gene, CDR1 is SNHLY and CDR2 is FYNNEI. The chain's CDR3 is CASSDFVLAGRDTQYF. Written as DNA, the CDR3 is TGTGCCAGCAGTGACTTCGTACTAGCGGGGAGAGATACGCAGTATTTT.

The rearrangement links TRBV5-1 to TRBJ2-2; TRBD2 is a possible D gene (6 bases). Trimming shortened V by 4 bases and J by 6 bases, and 13 bases separated the two germline ends. CDR1 is SGHRS and CDR2 is YFSETQ in the germline V gene. The CDR3 is 14 residues long. The CDR3 loop reads CASSHSGVPGELFF. The CDR3 DNA reads as TGCGCCAGCAGCCATTCGGGGGTACCCGGGGAGCTGTTTTTT. The full variable domain, with the rest looked up from reference TRBV5-1 and TRBJ2-2, is KAGVTQTPRYLIKTRGQQVTLSCSPISGHRSVSWYQQTPGQGLQFLFEYFSETQRNKGNFPGRFSGRQFSNSRSEMNVSTLELGDSALYLCASSHSGVPGELFFGEGSRLTVL.

This rearrangement joins TRBV5-1 to TRBJ2-5, with a tentative D call TRBD2 (7 bases). The CDR3 sequence is 15 residues long. Germline CDR1 is SGHRS and CDR2 is YFSETQ. Trimming took 1 base from V and 5 from J, leaving 15 bases between them. CDR3 nucleotides: TGCGCCAGCAGCTTGATGAGGGGGGGAGCGGAGACCCAGTACTTC. Its protein is CASSLMRGGAETQYF. The variable domain in full, with the rest retrieved from reference TRBV5-1 and TRBJ2-5, is KAGVTQTPRYLIKTRGQQVTLSCSPISGHRSVSWYQQTPGQGLQFLFEYFSETQRNKGNFPGRFSGRQFSNSRSEMNVSTLELGDSALYLCASSLMRGGAETQYFGPGTRLLVL.

The V and J genes are TRBV29-1 and TRBJ1-2, with D tentatively TRBD1 (5 bases). The CDR3 has 14 residues. Germline loops: CDR1 SQVTM, CDR2 ANQGSEA. Trimming pared 3 bases from V and 8 bases from J, leaving 19 bases between. CDR3 nucleotides: TGCAGCGTTGACCTCTTAGGGCAGGGCAGCGGCTACACCTTC. Amino acid sequence: CSVDLLGQGSGYTF.

This clone has just a few counts. The V and J genes are TRBV6-1 and TRBJ1-5, with a tentative D call TRBD1 (5 bases). Trimming took 6 bases from V and 7 from J, leaving 13 bases between them. This CDR3 is built from 13 residues. CDR1 is MNHNS, CDR2 SASEGT, per germline. The CDR3 protein is CASSPQGAQPQHF. Here the CDR3 DNA reads TGTGCCAGCAGCCCCCAAGGGGCCCAGCCCCAGCATTTT.

Here the CDR3 DNA reads TGTGCCAGCAGCTTAGAGGCAGGTTCCTACGAGCAGTACTTC. Amino acid sequence: CASSLEAGSYEQYF. V and J are TRBV11-3 and TRBJ2-7; D remains ambiguous. The CDR3 has 14 residues. With 0 bases removed from V and 1 base from J, the gap between germline ends came to 7 bases. The V gene's germline CDR1 is SGHNT and CDR2 YENEEA.

This chain uses TRBV15 with TRBJ2-1, with 11 bases aligning to TRBD2. The CDR3 consists of 21 residues. Germline V gene data show CDR1 as LNHNV and CDR2 as YYDKDF (reference sequence). After removal of 6 bases from V and 3 bases from J, the junction contained 22 bases not matched to a gene. CDR3: CATSSDDERALAGDIYNEQFF. CDR3 bases: TGTGCCACCAGTTCAGACGACGAGAGAGCACTAGCGGGAGACATCTACAATGAGCAGTTCTTC.

The chain links TRBV7-2 to TRBJ1-2; TRBD1 agrees at 9 bases. The V gene end was trimmed by 6 bases and the J gene end by 4 bases; junction bases not matched to a gene: 12. CDR3 size: 16 residues. Germline V gene data show CDR1 as SGHTA and CDR2 as FQGNSA. CDR3 residues: CASRAGTGIYRYGYTF. DNA for the CDR3: TGTGCCAGCAGAGCCGGGACAGGGATATATCGCTATGGCTACACCTTC.

The V call is TRBV28, the J call TRBJ2-7, with unresolved D. Trimming took 8 bases from V and 4 from J, leaving 3 bases between them. The CDR3 is 9 residues long. From germline, CDR1 is MDHEN and CDR2 SYDVKM. As DNA, the CDR3 is TGTGCCAGCCGTTACGAGCAGTACTTC. As protein: CASRYEQYF.

The V call is TRBV11-3, the J call TRBJ2-2, with a tentative D call TRBD2 (5 bases). The CDR3 contains 13 residues. V was clipped by 1 base and J by 7 bases, with 7 bases between them. The germline V gene has CDR1 SGHNT and CDR2 YENEEA. The CDR3: CASSLVGIGELFF. The CDR3 nucleotides are TGTGCCAGCAGCTTAGTCGGGATCGGGGAGCTGTTTTTT.

V gene TRBV30 combines with J gene TRBJ2-6; 12 bases line up with TRBD2. The V segment lost 3 bases and the J segment 4 bases; nucleotides outside the gene matches: 7. The CDR3 has 17 amino acids. Germline CDR1 and CDR2: GTSNPN and SVGIG (reference sequence). The CDR3 DNA follows: TGTGCCTGGAGCAGACTAGCGGGAGTTTCGGGGGCCAACGTCCTGACTTTC. Its translation: CAWSRLAGVSGANVLTF.

V usage is TRBV5-6 and J usage is TRBJ2-3; 9 bases are a match to TRBD1. The CDR3 is 16 amino acids. Germline CDR1 and CDR2: SGHDT and YYEEEE. Trimming cost V 5 bases and J 3 bases; bases outside gene matches: 10. The DNA for the CDR3 is TGTGCCAGCAGTCTCCCCGGGACAGGGCCGACAGATACGCAGTATTTT. This gives the protein CASSLPGTGPTDTQYF.

The chain employs TRBV10-3 and TRBJ2-3, with TRBD2 as a possible D gene (5 bases). Germline V CDR1 and CDR2: ENHRY, SYGVKD. V lost 1 base and J lost 0, with 11 bases in between. The CDR3 totals 16 residues. CDR3 sequence reads: CAISEYGDISTDTQYF. The CDR3 DNA is TGTGCCATCAGTGAGTACGGGGATATAAGCACAGATACGCAGTATTTT.